At least ten counts were recorded for the clone carrying this T cell receptor (beta chain). Germline CDR1 and CDR2: ENHRY and SYGVKD. V lost 4 bases and J lost 2; bases outside the gene matches: 6. The CDR3 contains 15 residues. It was with unique molecular identifiers that the TCRbeta library was prepared. In TCRdb, the PCR reads were re-called with MiXCR into one record per CDR3 protein. The repertoire includes about 610,000 distinct CDR3 sequences, 10% of them detected once, and 4% to 5% sits in the top ten. This record comes from a study of T-cell reconstitution after alpha-beta-depleted transplantation in children.

The clonotype was recovered from a human donor who donated a stem cell graft to a child with acute myeloid leukemia. The specimen comprised PBMCs from the stem cell graft donor, sampled from the stem cell graft. The chain couples TRBV10-3 to TRBJ2-3, with 7 bases lining up with TRBD2. CDR3 in DNA: TGTGCCATCAGTGCGGCTAGCGGTAACACAGATACGCAGTATTTT. Residues: CAISAASGNTDTQYF.